Listed here are 28 T cell receptor beta chains from one sample, sequenced in a study of early T cells in non-severe SARS-CoV-2 infection. Each CDR3 protein gets one entry after TCRdb re-called the 5' RACE reads with MiXCR. The table has about 66,000 distinct CDR3 sequences, 9.1% seen once. The sequencing sample was made of whole blood. The source of these receptors is an adult who was a healthcare worker with PCR-confirmed SARS-CoV-2 infection or an uninfected control (not recorded which).

In this sample, this clonotype turned up many times. This chain links TRBV4-2 with TRBJ2-4, with 9 positions matching TRBD1. Germline CDR1 LGHNA, CDR2 YNFKEQ. This CDR3 region has 16 residues. J lost 6 bases, V lost 1 base, and 7 bases had no gene match. This CDR3 reads CASSQAPGQGTNIQYF. The CDR3 nucleotides read TGTGCCAGCAGCCAAGCTCCGGGACAGGGTACAAACATTCAGTACTTC.

This chain links TRBV5-1 with TRBJ2-1; D is unresolved. CDR3 length: 14 amino acids. Trimming removed 0 bases at V and 5 bases at J, with 9 bases between. Germline CDR1 reads SGHRS; CDR2 reads YFSETQ. In DNA form, the CDR3 reads TGCGCCAGCAGCTTGGGGTCGGCTGACAATGAGCAGTTCTTC. Translation gives CASSLGSADNEQFF.

This clonotype turned up a few times. The gene calls are TRBV20-1 and TRBJ1-2, with D hard to call. Looked up from germline, CDR1 is DFQATT and CDR2 is SNEGSKA (reference sequence). The CDR3 is 13 residues long. V lost 6 bases and J 4 bases, leaving 15 bases between the germline ends. CDR3 bases: TGCAGTGCCCCGGCGACGACTGGCTATGGCTACACCTTC. Translation: CSAPATTGYGYTF.

This clonotype appeared many times. This chain joins TRBV20-1 and TRBJ2-7, with 8 nucleotides matching TRBD1. The CDR3 is 13 residues long. Unmatched junction bases numbered 8, after V lost 5 bases and J lost 5 bases. In germline, CDR1 is DFQATT, CDR2 SNEGSKA (reference sequence). The DNA of the CDR3 is TGCAGTGCTGGGGGACAGGCGGACCACGAGCAGTACTTC. Translated, it gives CSAGGQADHEQYF.

This clonotype was seen many times. The chain joins TRBV29-1 to TRBJ2-1; 7 bases match TRBD2. V lost 7 bases and J lost 6; bases outside the gene matches: 3. CDR3 length equals 11 residues. From germline, CDR1 is SQVTM and CDR2 ANQGSEA. This CDR3 reads CSGTGGNEQFF. The CDR3 coding sequence is TGCAGCGGGACGGGGGGCAATGAGCAGTTCTTC.

The chain couples TRBV18 to TRBJ2-7, with TRBD1 identical over 9 bases. The CDR3 consists of 15 residues. J gave up 7 bases and V 2 bases, and 9 bases lay outside the gene matches. CDR1 is KGHSH and CDR2 is LQKENI in the germline V gene. The CDR3, as DNA: TGTGCCAGCTCACCAAGTGGGACAGGGACGCCGGAGCAGTACTTC. Translating it yields CASSPSGTGTPEQYF. Based on the CDR3 plus reference TRBV18 and TRBJ2-7, the full variable domain is NAGVMQNPRHLVRRRGQEARLRCSPMKGHSHVYWYRQLPEEGLKFMVYLQKENIIDESGMPKERFSAEFPKEGPSILRIQQVVRGDSAAYFCASSPSGTGTPEQYFGPGTRLTVT.

This clonotype was seen more than once but under ten times. The rearrangement joins TRBV7-2 to TRBJ2-1, with D possibly TRBD1 on 5 matching bases. This CDR3 has 15 amino acids. Germline CDR1 and CDR2: SGHTA and FQGNSA. V was shortened by 2 bases and J by 3 bases, with 11 bases between the two germline ends. For the CDR3, the DNA is TGTGCCAGCAGCTTAACGTCGACAGTCTACAATGAGCAGTTCTTC. Amino acids: CASSLTSTVYNEQFF.

V is TRBV12-3 or TRBV12-4 and J is TRBJ2-4, with D maybe TRBD1 (5 bases). The CDR3 spans 14 residues. Trimming removed 3 bases from V and 8 bases from J, with 14 bases in between. Here the CDR3 reads CASSLSRQGDIQYF. CDR3 nucleotides: TGTGCCAGCAGTTTGTCTCGGCAGGGTGACATTCAGTACTTC.

This clonotype was seen at least ten times. The chain has TRBV4-3 and TRBJ2-3; 8 nucleotides line up with TRBD1. Per germline, CDR1 LGHNA and CDR2 YSLEER. The CDR3 is made up of 15 amino acids. V was pared by 3 bases and J by 4 bases, with 6 bases of the junction left unmatched. The CDR3 spells CASSQQTGVADTQYF. Written as DNA, the CDR3 is TGCGCCAGCAGCCAGCAGACAGGGGTGGCAGATACGCAGTATTTT.

In this sample, this clonotype turned up many times. J is TRBJ2-3 and V is TRBV5-1, with 10 bases lining up with TRBD2. V was pared by 4 bases and J by 1 base, with 6 bases of the junction left unmatched. Per germline, CDR1 SGHRS and CDR2 YFSETQ. This CDR3 has 16 amino acids. As DNA, the CDR3 is TGCGCCAGCAGCCTACCCCTAGCGGGGGGCACAGATACGCAGTATTTT. Protein product: CASSLPLAGGTDTQYF. Combining the CDR3 with reference TRBV5-1 and TRBJ2-3 gives the whole variable domain KAGVTQTPRYLIKTRGQQVTLSCSPISGHRSVSWYQQTPGQGLQFLFEYFSETQRNKGNFPGRFSGRQFSNSRSEMNVSTLELGDSALYLCASSLPLAGGTDTQYFGPGTRLTVL.

The chain combines TRBV14 with TRBJ2-3; 12 bases are shared with TRBD2. The CDR3 extends over 16 amino acids. Per germline, CDR1 SGHDN and CDR2 FVKESK. V shed 4 bases, J shed 2 bases, and the junction held 4 bases outside the gene matches. The CDR3 sequence: CASSPRLAGDTDTQYF. CDR3 nucleotide sequence: TGTGCCAGCAGCCCTAGACTAGCGGGGGACACAGATACGCAGTATTTT.

The chain combines TRBV29-1 with TRBJ1-4; D remains unclear. With 7 bases removed from V and 3 bases from J, the gap between germline ends came to 12 bases. From germline, CDR1 is SQVTM and CDR2 ANQGSEA. The CDR3 spans 13 residues. CDR3 sequence: CSAEGRPNEKLFF. The CDR3 nucleotides are TGCAGCGCCGAAGGGAGACCTAATGAAAAACTGTTTTTT.

The table lists this clonotype with many counts. J is TRBJ1-5 and V is TRBV6-2 or TRBV6-3; TRBD1 agrees at 9 bases. Germline V gene lookup returns CDR1 MNHEY and CDR2 SVGEGT. V trimming: 5 bases; J trimming: 2 bases; junction bases outside the gene matches: 7. This CDR3 spans 16 amino acids. CDR3 in amino acids: CASSPRDREGNQPQHF. CDR3 nucleotides: TGTGCCAGCAGTCCGCGGGACAGGGAGGGCAATCAGCCCCAGCATTTT.

This clonotype has ten or more counts. The genes are TRBV20-1 and TRBJ2-1; TRBD2 matches 10 bases. The junction had 3 bases not matched to a gene; V was cut back by 3 bases and J by 4 bases. In germline, CDR1 is DFQATT, CDR2 SNEGSKA (reference sequence). The CDR3 is 14 amino acids. The CDR3 nucleotides read TGCAGTGCTAGGGGACTAGCGCTGTACAATGAGCAGTTCTTC. This sequence encodes CSARGLALYNEQFF.

This clonotype has ten or more counts. The chain combines TRBV27 with TRBJ2-1; D is uncertain. The germline V and J ends were trimmed by 5 bases and 7 bases, with 6 bases remaining between them. Germline V CDR1 and CDR2: MNHEY, SMNVEV (reference sequence). This CDR3 is 11 amino acids long. The CDR3 nucleotides are TGTGCCAGCAGTCGAAATAATGAGCAGTTCTTC. Amino acids: CASSRNNEQFF.

V and J are TRBV12-5 and TRBJ2-1; TRBD1 matches 9 bases. CDR1 is LGHNT and CDR2 is FRNRAP in the germline V gene. CDR3 length: 14 amino acids. Germline trimming cut 7 bases from V and 7 bases from J; bases unmatched to any gene: 8. DNA for the CDR3: TGTGCTAGTGACCCGGGACAGGGTGGAAATGAGCAGTTCTTC. It codes for CASDPGQGGNEQFF.

The chain employs TRBV5-1 and TRBJ2-7; 9 nucleotides match TRBD2. V dropped 4 bases and J dropped 3; count of bases not matched to a gene: 11. The CDR3 length is 16 residues. CDR1 is SGHRS and CDR2 is YFSETQ in the germline V gene. In nucleotides, the CDR3 is TGCGCCAGCAGCCCCGGAGGAAGCGGGAGGTTCTACGAGCAGTACTTC. Translation: CASSPGGSGRFYEQYF.

This clonotype turned up a few times. As DNA, the CDR3 is TGTGCCATCAGTAGGGACGCAGCCGGGGAGCTGTTTTTT. Amino acids: CAISRDAAGELFF. V is TRBV10-3 and J is TRBJ2-2; D tentatively reads TRBD1 or TRBD2 (5 bases each). CDR3 length: 13 residues. V was pared by 5 bases and J by 6 bases, with 10 bases between. The germline V gene encodes CDR1 ENHRY and CDR2 SYGVKD.

This clonotype was observed a handful of times. This chain uses TRBV7-2 with TRBJ2-1; D is unclear. This CDR3 is built from 11 residues. CDR1 and CDR2 (germline): SGHTA, FQGNSA. V gave up 5 bases and J gave up 8 bases, with 7 bases separating them. CDR3 coding DNA: TGTGCCAGCAGCCGGTTGTATGAGCAGTTCTTC. This gives the protein CASSRLYEQFF.

This clonotype was detected only a few times. The CDR3 DNA reads TGCAGTGCTAGGGCTGGAGCGGGAGGGCCGACAGATACGCAGTATTTT. The encoded protein is CSARAGAGGPTDTQYF. This rearrangement joins TRBV20-1 to TRBJ2-3, with 10 bases identical to TRBD2. Germline CDR1 and CDR2: DFQATT and SNEGSKA (reference sequence). V gave up 3 bases and J gave up 3 bases; unmatched junction bases: 9. The length of the CDR3 is 16 residues.

There are many counts of this clonotype. The chain combines TRBV7-2 with TRBJ1-6; 7 bases are shared with TRBD1. CDR3 size: 15 residues. Germline CDR1 SGHTA, CDR2 FQGNSA. The ends lost 5 bases at V and 7 bases at J; junction bases unmatched: 8. CDR3 nucleotides: TGTGCCAGCAGCCCCCAGGGGGGGATGAATTCACCCCTCCACTTT. Translated, it gives CASSPQGGMNSPLHF.

By proportion, this clonotype is medium-sized. The rearrangement joins TRBV20-1 to TRBJ1-3, with D perhaps TRBD1 (6 bases). Trimming pared 3 bases from V and 2 bases from J, leaving 11 bases between. The germline V gene encodes CDR1 DFQATT and CDR2 SNEGSKA (reference sequence). The CDR3 is made up of 14 amino acids. The CDR3 sequence is CSASYREAGNTIYF. CDR3 DNA: TGCAGTGCTAGCTACAGGGAAGCTGGAAACACCATATATTTT.

This clonotype occurred many times. This chain's CDR3 is CSAEPRTDTQYF. Here the CDR3 DNA reads TGCAGTGCTGAACCGCGCACAGATACGCAGTATTTT. The V and J genes are TRBV20-1 and TRBJ2-3; no firm D call. The V and J ends lost 5 bases and 1 base respectively, with 7 bases between them. Germline CDR1 reads DFQATT; CDR2 reads SNEGSKA (reference sequence). CDR3 length equals 12 residues.

For this clonotype: The junction differs from germline at one of its ends, possibly a read error. The chain recombines TRBV7-6 with TRBJ2-5, with 7 positions matching TRBD1. Germline values: CDR1 SGHVS, CDR2 FNYEAQ. This CDR3 is 14 amino acids long. CDR3: CVSSLGQVQETQYF. CDR3 in DNA: TGTGTCAGCAGCTTAGGACAGGTTCAAGAGACCCAGTACTTC.

This clonotype appeared a few times. The chain links TRBV27 to TRBJ2-3, with D unclear. Between the trimmed V and J ends, which lost 3 bases and 4 bases, there was a span of 11 bases. This CDR3 has 14 residues. Germline loops: CDR1 MNHEY, CDR2 SMNVEV (reference sequence). The DNA for the CDR3 is TGTGCCAGCAGTTTGCTCCGAGCCGCAGATACGCAGTATTTT. The encoded protein is CASSLLRAADTQYF.

This clonotype was found many times. The chain links TRBV20-1 to TRBJ2-5, with TRBD2 matching 14 bases. The V gene's germline CDR1 is DFQATT and CDR2 SNEGSKA (reference sequence). The J segment lost 3 bases and the V segment lost 6 bases, leaving 9 bases of the junction unmatched. The CDR3 loop spans 16 amino acids. The CDR3 spells CSANCQGLAGEETQYF. The CDR3, as DNA: TGCAGTGCCAATTGCCAGGGACTAGCGGGAGAAGAGACCCAGTACTTC.

This clonotype was seen repeatedly, ten times or more. The rearrangement joins TRBV6-2 or TRBV6-3 to TRBJ2-3; 9 nucleotides line up with TRBD2. The CDR3 has 16 amino acids. Germline assignment: CDR1 MNHEY and CDR2 SVGEGT. V lost 2 bases to trimming and J lost 4 bases; unmatched junction nucleotides: 7. The CDR3 coding sequence is TGTGCCAGCAGTTACGGGGCTAGCGGGATCGCAGATACGCAGTATTTT. Translated, it gives CASSYGASGIADTQYF.

This clonotype is medium-sized by share. This chain uses TRBV6-5 with TRBJ2-6, with 7 positions matching TRBD2. The CDR3 has 15 amino acids. V dropped 4 bases and J dropped 2; count of bases not matched to a gene: 2. Per germline, CDR1 MNHEY and CDR2 SVGAGI. The CDR3 loop reads CASSFGLAGANVLTF. DNA for the CDR3: TGTGCCAGCAGTTTTGGACTAGCTGGGGCCAACGTCCTGACTTTC.